These 20 T cell receptor beta chains were all obtained from the same sample, sequenced in a study of breast tumors, draining lymph nodes, adjacent tissues. TCRdb itself ran the multiplex PCR reads through MiXCR, one entry per CDR3 protein. The sample lists nearly 200,000 distinct CDR3 sequences, about 32% occurring once. Axillary draining lymph nodes of breast cancer patients supplied the node samples. The specimen was axillary lymph node tissue. The origin of the receptors is a female donor with breast cancer. Some clones in this sample may be carry-over from other donors' samples.

This clonotype has ten or more counts. The rearrangement joins TRBV5-1 to TRBJ2-5; TRBD1 aligns across 9 bases. The germline V gene has CDR1 SGHRS and CDR2 YFSETQ. This CDR3 is built from 15 residues. With 2 bases clipped from V and 1 base from J, the junction kept 3 bases outside the gene matches. CDR3 region: CASSLGTGSQETQYF. The CDR3 nucleotides are TGCGCCAGCAGCTTAGGGACAGGGTCCCAAGAGACCCAGTACTTC.

This clonotype has ten or more counts. The chain is built from TRBV7-2 and TRBJ2-1; tentatively, D is TRBD2 (6 bases). There are 15 residues in the CDR3. V gave up 1 base and J gave up 8 bases, with 15 bases separating them. The germline CDR1 and CDR2 sequences are SGHTA and FQGNSA. CDR3 amino acids: CASSLGPGVLDEQFF. CDR3 in DNA: TGTGCCAGCAGCTTAGGGCCGGGAGTCCTGGATGAGCAGTTCTTC. Filled out from reference TRBV7-2 and TRBJ2-1, the complete variable domain reads GAGVSQSPSNKVTEKGKDVELRCDPISGHTALYWYRQSLGQGLEFLIYFQGNSAPDKSGLPSDRFSAERTGGSVSTLTIQRTQQEDSAVYLCASSLGPGVLDEQFFGPGTRLTVL.

In its sample, this clonotype was seen many times. The rearrangement links TRBV20-1 to TRBJ2-7; no clear D gene. The CDR3 is made up of 14 amino acids. V was pared by 0 bases and J by 5 bases, with 14 bases between. CDR1 is DFQATT and CDR2 is SNEGSKA in the germline V gene (reference sequence). The CDR3: CSARDWGSPHEQYF. For the CDR3, the DNA is TGCAGTGCTAGAGATTGGGGTTCCCCCCACGAGCAGTACTTC.

This clonotype has at least ten counts. The V gene is TRBV19, the J gene TRBJ1-6; the match to TRBD1 covers 7 bases. The CDR3 is made up of 16 amino acids. Unmatched junction bases numbered 10, after V lost 4 bases and J lost 7 bases. From germline, CDR1 is LNHDA and CDR2 SQIVND (reference sequence). This chain's CDR3 is CASSTWDSPENSPLHF. CDR3 DNA sequence: TGTGCCAGTAGTACTTGGGACAGCCCAGAGAATTCACCCCTCCACTTT.

The chain joins TRBV2 to TRBJ2-5; 12 bases match TRBD2. The CDR3 totals 14 residues. Germline assignment: CDR1 SNHLY and CDR2 FYNNEI. DNA of the CDR3: TGTGCTAGCGCGACTAGCGGGGGCTCCGAGACCCAGTACTTC. It yields the protein CASATSGGSETQYF. Full variable domain (outside the CDR3, taken from reference TRBV2 and TRBJ2-5): EPEVTQTPSHQVTQMGQEVILRCVPISNHLYFYWYRQILGQKVEFLVSFYNNEISEKSEIFDDQFSVERPDGSNFTLKIRSTKLEDSAMYFCASATSGGSETQYFGPGTRLLVL.

The V call is TRBV20-1, the J call TRBJ1-1; 7 nucleotides agree with TRBD1. After removal of 5 bases from V and 3 bases from J, the junction contained 12 bases not matched to a gene. The CDR3 spans 15 residues. Germline CDR1 reads DFQATT; CDR2 reads SNEGSKA (reference sequence). DNA for the CDR3: TGCAGTGCTCCCGGGACAGTTGGCTTATACACTGAAGCTTTCTTT. The encoded protein is CSAPGTVGLYTEAFF.

Many counts were recorded for this clonotype. This chain uses TRBV5-1 with TRBJ2-3, with TRBD1 as a possible D gene (6 bases). Germline loops: CDR1 SGHRS, CDR2 YFSETQ. This CDR3 is 14 amino acids long. Trimming pared 2 bases from V and 5 bases from J, leaving 12 bases between. The CDR3 nucleotides are TGCGCCAGCAGCTTAGAACAGGGTGGAGATACGCAGTATTTT. Translating it yields CASSLEQGGDTQYF.

The V gene is TRBV24-1, the J gene TRBJ2-6; D is unresolved. Trimming stripped 2 bases from V and 1 base from J, with 5 bases between. Per the germline V gene, CDR1 is KGHDR and CDR2 is SFDVKD. This CDR3 comprises 15 residues. This CDR3 reads CATSDWGSGANVLTF. The CDR3 coding sequence is TGTGCCACCAGTGATTGGGGTTCTGGGGCCAACGTCCTGACTTTC.

This clonotype came up many times. Its ends do not fully match the called genes, so a read error is possible. The chain uses TRBV18 and TRBJ2-3; no reliable D call. The CDR3 has 11 residues. CDR1 is KGHSH, CDR2 LQKENI, per germline. This chain's CDR3 is CASSHTDTQYF. CDR3 in DNA: TGCGCCAGCAGCCACACAGATACGCAGTATTTT.

This clonotype was observed many times. This sequence joins TRBV12-3 or TRBV12-4 and TRBJ2-2; D perhaps matches TRBD1 (6 bases). V was cut by 5 bases and J by 6 bases, with 22 bases left in between. The CDR3 sequence is 17 residues long. The CDR3 bases are TGTGCCAGCAGTCGCCCTCGCCCACAGGGTTGGGCCGGGGAGCTGTTTTTT. This sequence encodes CASSRPRPQGWAGELFF.

For this clonotype: An end of the junction differs from the germline gene, which may be a read error. The chain employs TRBV6-5 and TRBJ2-2, with a weak D call TRBD2 (5 bases). This CDR3 has 14 residues. The germline CDR1 and CDR2 sequences are MNHEY and SVGAGI. CDR3 region: CASSYTGEHRGAVF. The CDR3 bases are TGTGCCAGCAGTTACACTGGGGAACACCGGGGAGCTGTTTTT.

This clonotype was counted many times. The rearrangement joins TRBV4-1 to TRBJ2-1; perhaps TRBD2 as D (5 bases). Per germline, CDR1 MGHRA and CDR2 YSYEKL. The CDR3 length is 16 residues. V gave up 5 bases and J gave up 14 bases, with 28 bases separating them. The CDR3 reads CASSTLYTPFVDGEFF. For the CDR3, the DNA is TGCGCCAGCAGCACCTTGTACACTCCCTTTGTGGACGGGGAGTTCTTC.

This clonotype has at least ten counts. The V and J genes are TRBV5-8 and TRBJ2-2, with 7 bases lining up with TRBD1. Looked up from germline, CDR1 is SGHTS and CDR2 is YDEGEE. The CDR3 extends over 16 amino acids. Trimming cost V 5 bases and J 4 bases; bases outside gene matches: 11. The CDR3 DNA follows: TGTGCCAGCAGTAAACAGGGGATAGTTGGCACCGGGGAGCTGTTTTTT. Protein sequence: CASSKQGIVGTGELFF.

This chain joins TRBV7-2 and TRBJ1-5; possibly TRBD1 for D (5 bases). CDR1 and CDR2 (germline): SGHTA, FQGNSA. This CDR3 has 13 residues. Trimming cost V 1 base and J 14 bases, with 15 bases left between them. The CDR3 DNA sequence: TGTGCCAGCAGCTTAGACAGGACTAGCTACGAGCATTTT. Translated: CASSLDRTSYEHF.

This clonotype has at least ten counts. The genes are TRBV19 and TRBJ2-1; 7 bases match TRBD1. This CDR3 is 15 amino acids long. CDR1 is LNHDA, CDR2 SQIVND, per germline (reference sequence). V lost 7 bases and J lost 8; bases outside the gene matches: 14. The CDR3 DNA is TGTGCCAGTAAACTCACCTGGACAGGCTTCTATGAGCAGTTCTTC. This gives the protein CASKLTWTGFYEQFF.

This clonotype was seen many times. This chain links TRBV20-1 with TRBJ1-6; D is uncertain. The V and J ends lost 2 bases and 0 bases respectively, with 2 bases between them. Germline lookup yields CDR1 DFQATT and CDR2 SNEGSKA (reference sequence). The CDR3 contains 13 residues. CDR3 nucleotide sequence: TGCAGTGCTAGACCCTCCTATAATTCACCCCTCCACTTT. Translation gives CSARPSYNSPLHF.

This clonotype came up many times. The V call is TRBV24-1, the J call TRBJ2-3; D is possibly TRBD2 (8 bases). Trimming shortened V by 6 bases and J by 4 bases, and 16 bases separated the two germline ends. The germline V gene encodes CDR1 KGHDR and CDR2 SFDVKD. The CDR3 is 15 amino acids. The CDR3 spells CATSSGGGGADTQYF. DNA for the CDR3: TGTGCCACCAGTAGCGGGGGAGGGGGCGCAGATACGCAGTATTTT.

Only a few counts were recorded for this clonotype. The chain employs TRBV28 and TRBJ2-7, with 7 bases that match TRBD1. V was clipped by 7 bases and J by 1 base; unmatched bases: 7. This CDR3 spans 14 amino acids. The V gene's germline CDR1 is MDHEN and CDR2 SYDVKM. CDR3 nucleotides: TGTGCCAGCACCTTAGGGGGCAGTTCCTACGAGCAGTACTTC. This gives the protein CASTLGGSSYEQYF.

As regards this clonotype: A single base separates this from a much larger clone, so it may be a read error. The rearrangement links TRBV20-1 to TRBJ2-7; 8 bases fit TRBD1. This CDR3 region has 13 residues. Germline V lookup: CDR1 DFQATT, CDR2 SNEGSKA (reference sequence). The CDR3 coding sequence is TGCAGTGCCGCAGGGGGCCTAACCTACGCGCAGTACTTC. Translating it yields CSAAGGLTYAQYF.

This clonotype showed up many times. V usage is TRBV7-9 and J usage is TRBJ2-5; 7 bases line up with TRBD1. This CDR3 is 16 amino acids long. CDR1 is SEHNR, CDR2 FQNEAQ, per germline (reference sequence). J was trimmed by 5 bases and V by 5 bases; bases with no gene match: 14. CDR3 residues: CASSTPSIDREETQYF. In DNA, the CDR3 is TGTGCCAGCAGCACTCCCTCAATCGACAGGGAGGAGACCCAGTACTTC.